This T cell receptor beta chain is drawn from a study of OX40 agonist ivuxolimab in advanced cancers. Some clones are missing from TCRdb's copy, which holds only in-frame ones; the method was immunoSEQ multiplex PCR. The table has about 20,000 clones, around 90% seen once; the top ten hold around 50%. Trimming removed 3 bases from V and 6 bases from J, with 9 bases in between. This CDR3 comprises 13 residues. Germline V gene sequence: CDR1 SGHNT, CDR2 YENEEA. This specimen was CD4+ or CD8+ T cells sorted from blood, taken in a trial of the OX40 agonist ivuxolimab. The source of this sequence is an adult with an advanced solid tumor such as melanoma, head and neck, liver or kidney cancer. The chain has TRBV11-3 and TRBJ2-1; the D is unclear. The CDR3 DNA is TGTGCCAGCAGCTTTGGGCATACCAATGAGCAGTTCTTC. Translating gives CASSFGHTNEQFF.